The 30 T cell receptor beta chains below were found in one sample sequenced in a study of control samples from healthy donors and cancer patients. Assay: immunoSEQ multiplex PCR; the TCRdb copy retains only in-frame clones and omits some. The sample contains around 120,000 clones, roughly 86% of which appear only once. The source material was blood. The receptor set was obtained from a man aged 60 to 69 in good health.

This clone is a singleton in its sample. V and J are TRBV5-1 and TRBJ2-1, with TRBD1 as a possible D gene (5 bases). This CDR3 comprises 16 residues. V gave up 4 bases and J gave up 3 bases, with 17 bases separating them. CDR1 SGHRS and CDR2 YFSETQ come from the germline V gene. DNA of the CDR3: TGCGCCAGCAGCCTGGGTTATGCGACAGTCTACAATGAGCAGTTCTTC. This sequence encodes CASSLGYATVYNEQFF.

V is TRBV4-1 and J is TRBJ1-4; tentatively, D is TRBD1 (5 bases). Germline loops: CDR1 MGHRA, CDR2 YSYEKL. The V gene lost 2 bases and the J gene lost 4 bases, with 11 bases spanning the gap. CDR3 length equals 15 residues. The DNA of the CDR3 is TGCGCCAGCAGCCAAAGCAGGGAAGGTAATGAAAAACTGTTTTTT. The encoded protein is CASSQSREGNEKLFF.

The chain combines TRBV30 with TRBJ1-4; 8 positions agree with TRBD1. Germline values: CDR1 GTSNPN, CDR2 SVGIG (reference sequence). This CDR3 comprises 14 residues. Unmatched junction bases numbered 7, after V lost 3 bases and J lost 7 bases. For the CDR3, the DNA is TGTGCCTGGAGCGGGACAGGTGGATTTGAAAAACTGTTTTTT. This translates into CAWSGTGGFEKLFF.

The genes are TRBV9 and TRBJ2-1, with 7 nucleotides matching TRBD2. Germline lookup yields CDR1 SGDLS and CDR2 YYNGEE. The CDR3 covers 14 residues. J gave up 6 bases and V 3 bases, and 6 bases lay outside the gene matches. CDR3: CASSAREGINEQFF. CDR3 coding DNA: TGTGCCAGCAGCGCCAGGGAGGGGATCAATGAGCAGTTCTTC.

The chain joins TRBV19 to TRBJ1-4; TRBD1 matches 10 bases. Trimming cost V 5 bases and J 6 bases; bases outside gene matches: 12. The CDR3 has 17 amino acids. CDR1 and CDR2 (germline): LNHDA, SQIVND (reference sequence). CDR3 in DNA: TGTGCCAGTAGTCTTCCCCCCCTGGACAGGGGGTATGAAAAACTGTTTTTT. Translated, it gives CASSLPPLDRGYEKLFF.

V usage is TRBV4-2 and J usage is TRBJ1-1; D not certain. Germline CDR1 is LGHNA and CDR2 is YNFKEQ. The CDR3 sequence is 14 residues long. V was trimmed by 5 bases and J by 6 bases, leaving 16 bases between them. CDR3 sequence (DNA): TGTGCCAGCAGCGTCCTATCCGGGGAACCTGAAGCTTTCTTT. Amino acids: CASSVLSGEPEAFF.

V is TRBV28 and J is TRBJ2-7; tentatively, D is TRBD1 (6 bases). Trimming removed 6 bases at V and 4 bases at J, with 19 bases between. The CDR3 loop spans 15 amino acids. The V gene's germline CDR1 is MDHEN and CDR2 SYDVKM. The CDR3 spells CASSSNYGTNYEQYF. Written as DNA, the CDR3 is TGTGCCAGCAGCTCAAACTACGGGACAAATTACGAGCAGTACTTC.

This chain joins TRBV19 and TRBJ2-7; 11 nucleotides agree with TRBD1. This CDR3 has 14 amino acids. From germline, CDR1 is LNHDA and CDR2 SQIVND (reference sequence). The V segment lost 6 bases and the J segment 4 bases; nucleotides outside the gene matches: 5. The CDR3 protein is CASSRTGGGYEQYF. The DNA for the CDR3 is TGTGCCAGTAGCCGGACAGGGGGCGGGTACGAGCAGTACTTC.

A single count supports this clone. V and J are TRBV6-5 and TRBJ2-7, with 7 bases fitting TRBD1. After removal of 2 bases from V and 2 bases from J, the junction contained 3 bases not matched to a gene. Germline V gene data show CDR1 as MNHEY and CDR2 as SVGAGI. There are 14 residues in the CDR3. CDR3 residues: CASSYRQGTYEQYF. CDR3 sequence (DNA): TGTGCCAGCAGTTACCGACAGGGTACCTACGAGCAGTACTTC.

V gene TRBV6-5 combines with J gene TRBJ1-6; 9 nucleotides match TRBD1. The junction had 4 bases not matched to a gene; V was cut back by 6 bases and J by 7 bases. Germline CDR1 is MNHEY and CDR2 is SVGAGI. The CDR3 runs 14 residues. CDR3 in amino acids: CASRDGTGNSPLHF. The CDR3 DNA reads TGTGCCAGCAGGGATGGGACAGGGAATTCACCCCTCCACTTT.

A few counts support this clone. The CDR3 loop is CASSQESNTIYF. In DNA form, the CDR3 reads TGTGCCAGCAGCCAAGAGTCCAACACCATATATTTT. This sequence joins TRBV4-2 and TRBJ1-3; D is uncertain. Trimming removed 0 bases at V and 7 bases at J, with 4 bases between. The CDR3 is made up of 12 amino acids. Germline CDR1 LGHNA, CDR2 YNFKEQ.

The rearrangement links TRBV4-3 to TRBJ1-4; D is uncertain. CDR3 length: 17 amino acids. Per the germline V gene, CDR1 is LGHNA and CDR2 is YSLEER. Between the trimmed V and J ends, which lost 0 bases and 4 bases, there was a span of 15 bases. CDR3 region: CASSQDHRPRGNEKLFF. DNA for the CDR3: TGCGCCAGCAGCCAAGATCATCGACCCCGCGGTAATGAAAAACTGTTTTTT.

The rearrangement joins TRBV24-1 to TRBJ2-7, with 7 positions matching TRBD1. The CDR3 length is 14 residues. Trimming at V came to 8 bases and at J to 3 bases, leaving 9 bases not matched to a gene. The germline V gene has CDR1 KGHDR and CDR2 SFDVKD. The CDR3 sequence: CATNGTGVGYEQYF. CDR3 nucleotides: TGTGCCACCAACGGCACAGGGGTAGGCTACGAGCAGTACTTC.

This chain joins TRBV18 and TRBJ1-3, with a weak D call TRBD1 (6 bases). In germline, CDR1 is KGHSH, CDR2 LQKENI. The CDR3 covers 13 residues. Trimming pared 6 bases from V and 8 bases from J, leaving 14 bases between. The CDR3 spells CASSSNRDDTIYF. DNA for the CDR3: TGTGCCAGCTCGTCAAACAGGGATGACACCATATATTTT.

V is TRBV19 and J is TRBJ1-1; D uncertain. V was trimmed by 4 bases and J by 8 bases, leaving 17 bases between them. The CDR3 has 14 amino acids. Germline V lookup: CDR1 LNHDA, CDR2 SQIVND (reference sequence). The CDR3 DNA reads as TGTGCCAGTAGTAGCCCTCCCTTAGAGGCCGAAGCTTTCTTT. Protein sequence: CASSSPPLEAEAFF.

The chain recombines TRBV6-5 with TRBJ2-7; 7 bases align to TRBD1. Germline CDR1 is MNHEY and CDR2 is SVGAGI. The CDR3 extends over 13 amino acids. After removal of 4 bases from V and 1 base from J, the junction contained 1 base not matched to a gene. CDR3 sequence: CASSLTGSYEQYF. The CDR3 DNA sequence: TGTGCCAGCAGTTTGACAGGGTCCTACGAGCAGTACTTC.

The chain recombines TRBV28 with TRBJ2-3; no reliable D call. Deletions cut 3 bases from V and 7 bases from J, with 5 bases between. Per germline, CDR1 MDHEN and CDR2 SYDVKM. The CDR3 totals 11 residues. This CDR3 reads CASSLGYTQYF. The CDR3 coding sequence is TGTGCCAGCAGTTTGGGATATACGCAGTATTTT.

The chain has TRBV7-2 and TRBJ2-2, with no clear D. The CDR3 is made up of 13 amino acids. Germline CDR1 reads SGHTA; CDR2 reads FQGNSA. V lost 3 bases, J lost 7 bases, and 9 bases lay in between. CDR3 sequence: CASSFTVVGELFF. The CDR3 DNA reads TGTGCCAGCAGCTTCACGGTGGTCGGGGAGCTGTTTTTT.

The chain combines TRBV5-1 with TRBJ2-4; D is perhaps TRBD1 or TRBD2 (6 bases each). Germline CDR1 and CDR2: SGHRS and YFSETQ. The CDR3 spans 16 residues. V was trimmed by 1 base and J by 1 base, leaving 12 bases between them. The CDR3 coding sequence is TGCGCCAGCAGCTTGATCGGGGGCACGGCCAAAAACATTCAGTACTTC. Translated, it gives CASSLIGGTAKNIQYF. Complete variable domain (other parts from reference TRBV5-1 and TRBJ2-4): KAGVTQTPRYLIKTRGQQVTLSCSPISGHRSVSWYQQTPGQGLQFLFEYFSETQRNKGNFPGRFSGRQFSNSRSEMNVSTLELGDSALYLCASSLIGGTAKNIQYFGAGTRLSVL.

This rearrangement joins TRBV11-3 to TRBJ2-1; 7 bases are shared with TRBD1. This CDR3 region has 14 residues. From germline, CDR1 is SGHNT and CDR2 YENEEA. With 5 bases clipped from V and 7 bases from J, the junction kept 8 bases outside the gene matches. Here the CDR3 reads CASSGRTGGNEQFF. In DNA form, the CDR3 reads TGTGCCAGCAGCGGAAGGACAGGAGGAAATGAGCAGTTCTTC. Based on the CDR3 plus reference TRBV11-3 and TRBJ2-1, the full variable domain is EAGVVQSPRYKIIEKKQPVAFWCNPISGHNTLYWYLQNLGQGPELLIRYENEEAVDDSQLPKDRFSAERLKGVDSTLKIQPAELGDSAVYLCASSGRTGGNEQFFGPGTRLTVL.

The CDR3 bases are TGTGCCCGACGACTAGCGGGACCGACCACCGGGGAGCTGTTTTTT. Protein sequence: CARRLAGPTTGELFF. This rearrangement joins TRBV21-1 to TRBJ2-2; whether TRBD2, the table's D call, matches the DNA was not checked. TRBV21-1 is an annotated pseudogene. The CDR3 contains 15 residues.

V is TRBV19 and J is TRBJ1-3; D is unresolved. The V gene lost 5 bases and the J gene lost 0 bases, with 14 bases spanning the gap. CDR1 and CDR2 from the germline V gene are LNHDA and SQIVND (reference sequence). The CDR3 loop spans 16 amino acids. The CDR3 here is CASSDTGYFSGNTIYF. CDR3 bases: TGTGCCAGTAGTGACACGGGTTACTTCTCTGGAAACACCATATATTTT.

The V and J genes are TRBV28 and TRBJ2-5; unclear D gene. The V and J ends lost 7 bases and 1 base respectively, with 16 bases between them. The CDR3 sequence is 15 residues long. Per germline, CDR1 MDHEN and CDR2 SYDVKM. The chain's CDR3 is CASNHESLSQETQYF. CDR3 bases: TGTGCCAGCAATCACGAGTCGCTATCCCAAGAGACCCAGTACTTC.

The chain uses TRBV24-1 and TRBJ2-3, with D perhaps TRBD2 (5 bases). The CDR3 is 11 amino acids. V was shortened by 4 bases and J by 11 bases, with 9 bases between the two germline ends. CDR1 KGHDR and CDR2 SFDVKD come from the germline V gene. In DNA, the CDR3 is TGTGCCACCAGTGACGGGATAAAGCAGTATTTT. It translates to CATSDGIKQYF.

The chain combines TRBV10-3 with TRBJ1-5; D is perhaps TRBD1 (5 bases). CDR3 length: 14 amino acids. Germline V lookup: CDR1 ENHRY, CDR2 SYGVKD. Deletions cut 8 bases from V and 10 bases from J, with 21 bases between. DNA for the CDR3: TGTGCCATCTCTCAGGGACCTTCATCGGGCCCCCAGCATTTT. Protein product: CAISQGPSSGPQHF.

The chain recombines TRBV20-1 with TRBJ1-2, with D perhaps matching TRBD1 (6 bases). In germline, CDR1 is DFQATT, CDR2 SNEGSKA (reference sequence). The CDR3 spans 11 residues. V dropped 2 bases and J dropped 7 bases, with 8 bases sitting between them. CDR3 bases: TGCAGTGCTAGACAGGGGTTTGGCTACACCTTC. Translating gives CSARQGFGYTF.

The gene calls are TRBV5-1 and TRBJ1-1; D unclear. Germline V gene sequence: CDR1 SGHRS, CDR2 YFSETQ. CDR3 length: 13 residues. V dropped 1 base and J dropped 1 base, with 5 bases sitting between them. The DNA for the CDR3 is TGCGCCAGCAGCTTGTACCAGAACACTGAAGCTTTCTTT. This sequence encodes CASSLYQNTEAFF.

This rearrangement joins TRBV28 to TRBJ2-1, with a possible D match to TRBD2 (5 bases). Deletions cut 6 bases from V and 2 bases from J, with 8 bases between. The germline V gene encodes CDR1 MDHEN and CDR2 SYDVKM. The CDR3 contains 13 residues. In nucleotides, the CDR3 is TGTGCCAGCAGGGACGGGGCCTACAATGAGCAGTTCTTC. This gives the protein CASRDGAYNEQFF.

This chain links TRBV18 with TRBJ1-2, with 7 bases that match TRBD1. This CDR3 spans 16 amino acids. V lost 3 bases, J lost 0 bases, and 7 bases stayed unmatched. The germline V gene has CDR1 KGHSH and CDR2 LQKENI. CDR3 DNA: TGTGCCAGCTCACCTATACAGGGGCAAGCTAACTATGGCTACACCTTC. Its protein product is CASSPIQGQANYGYTF.

V is TRBV7-8 and J is TRBJ1-6, with D perhaps matching TRBD1 (6 bases). The length of the CDR3 is 14 residues. In germline, CDR1 is SGHVS, CDR2 FQNEAQ. Trimming removed 3 bases from V and 6 bases from J, with 9 bases in between. The CDR3 DNA reads as TGTGCCAGCAGCTTTCAGGGGCCTAATTCACCCCTCCACTTT. Translation gives CASSFQGPNSPLHF.